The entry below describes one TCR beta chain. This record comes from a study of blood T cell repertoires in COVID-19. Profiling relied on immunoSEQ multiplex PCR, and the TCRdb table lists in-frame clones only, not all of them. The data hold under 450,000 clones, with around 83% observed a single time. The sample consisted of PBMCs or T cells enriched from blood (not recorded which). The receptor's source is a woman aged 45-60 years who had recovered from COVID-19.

CDR3 in DNA: TGTGCCAGCAGCGGGGCGCGGTTGAATCAGCCCCAGCATTTT. Its translation: CASSGARLNQPQHF. The chain combines TRBV5-8 with TRBJ1-5; D may be TRBD1 (5 bases). The CDR3 runs to 14 residues. Trimming left V 4 bases short and J 4 bases short, with 12 bases between. Looked up from germline, CDR1 is SGHTS and CDR2 is YDEGEE.